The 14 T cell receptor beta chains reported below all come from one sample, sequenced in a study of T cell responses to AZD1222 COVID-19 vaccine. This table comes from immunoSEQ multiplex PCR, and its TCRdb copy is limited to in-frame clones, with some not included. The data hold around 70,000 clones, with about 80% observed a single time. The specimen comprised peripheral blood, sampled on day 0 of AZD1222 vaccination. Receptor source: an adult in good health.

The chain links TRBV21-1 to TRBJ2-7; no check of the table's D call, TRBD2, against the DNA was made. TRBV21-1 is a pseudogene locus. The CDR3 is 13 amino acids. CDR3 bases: TGTGCCAGCAGTCCTCCTAGCGCCCACGAGCAGTACTTC. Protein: CASSPPSAHEQYF.

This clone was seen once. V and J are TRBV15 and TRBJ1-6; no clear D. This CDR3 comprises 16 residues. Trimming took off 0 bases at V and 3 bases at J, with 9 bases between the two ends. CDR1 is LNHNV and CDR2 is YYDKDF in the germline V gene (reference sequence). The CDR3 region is CATSRDLSVYNSPLHF. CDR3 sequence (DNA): TGTGCCACCAGCAGAGATTTGAGTGTCTATAATTCACCCCTCCACTTT.

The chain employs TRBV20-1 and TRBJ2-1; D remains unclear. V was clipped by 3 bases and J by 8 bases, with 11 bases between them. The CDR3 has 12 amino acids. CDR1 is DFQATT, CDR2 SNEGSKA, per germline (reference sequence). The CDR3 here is CSASPTGYEQFF. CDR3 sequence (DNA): TGCAGTGCTAGTCCGACCGGCTATGAGCAGTTCTTC.

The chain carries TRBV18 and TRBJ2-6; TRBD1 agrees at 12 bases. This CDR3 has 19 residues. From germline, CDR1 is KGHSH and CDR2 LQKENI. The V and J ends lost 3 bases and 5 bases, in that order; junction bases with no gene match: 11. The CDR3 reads CASSPGLGTGGARANVLTF. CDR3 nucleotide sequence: TGTGCCAGCTCACCGGGATTGGGGACAGGGGGCGCGAGGGCCAACGTCCTGACTTTC.

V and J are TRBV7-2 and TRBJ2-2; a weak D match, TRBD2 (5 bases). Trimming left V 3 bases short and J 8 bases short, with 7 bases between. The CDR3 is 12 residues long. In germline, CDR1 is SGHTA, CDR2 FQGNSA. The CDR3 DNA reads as TGTGCCAGCAGCTTGCGGGTTGGGGAGCTGTTTTTT. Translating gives CASSLRVGELFF. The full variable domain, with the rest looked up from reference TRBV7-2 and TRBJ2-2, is GAGVSQSPSNKVTEKGKDVELRCDPISGHTALYWYRQSLGQGLEFLIYFQGNSAPDKSGLPSDRFSAERTGGSVSTLTIQRTQQEDSAVYLCASSLRVGELFFGEGSRLTVL.

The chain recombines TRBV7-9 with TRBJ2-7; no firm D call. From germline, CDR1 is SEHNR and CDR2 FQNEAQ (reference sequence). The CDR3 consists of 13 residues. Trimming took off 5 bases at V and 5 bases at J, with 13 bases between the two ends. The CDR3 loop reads CASSPQGLDEQYF. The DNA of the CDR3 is TGTGCCAGCAGCCCCCAAGGGTTGGACGAGCAGTACTTC.

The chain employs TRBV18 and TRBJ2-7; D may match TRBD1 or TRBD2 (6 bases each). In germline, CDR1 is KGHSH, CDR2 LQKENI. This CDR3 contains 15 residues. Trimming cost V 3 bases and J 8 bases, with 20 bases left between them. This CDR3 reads CASSPRGALAGKQYF. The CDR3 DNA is TGTGCCAGCTCACCTAGGGGGGCTCTCGCTGGGAAGCAGTACTTC.

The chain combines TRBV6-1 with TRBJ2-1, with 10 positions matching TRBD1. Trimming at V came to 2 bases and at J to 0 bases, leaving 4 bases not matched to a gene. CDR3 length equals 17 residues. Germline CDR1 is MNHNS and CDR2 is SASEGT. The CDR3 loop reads CASSEWTGGVSYNEQFF. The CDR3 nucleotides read TGTGCCAGCAGTGAATGGACAGGGGGTGTCTCCTACAATGAGCAGTTCTTC.

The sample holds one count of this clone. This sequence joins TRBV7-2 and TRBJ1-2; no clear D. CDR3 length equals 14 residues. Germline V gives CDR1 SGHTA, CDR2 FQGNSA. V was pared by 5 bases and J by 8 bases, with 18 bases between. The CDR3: CASSTEVRSEGYTF. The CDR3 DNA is TGTGCCAGCAGCACAGAGGTCAGGAGCGAAGGCTACACCTTC.

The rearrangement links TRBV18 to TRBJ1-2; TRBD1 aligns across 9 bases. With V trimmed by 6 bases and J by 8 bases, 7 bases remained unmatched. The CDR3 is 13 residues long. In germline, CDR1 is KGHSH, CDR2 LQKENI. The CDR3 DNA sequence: TGTGCCAGCTCCGATAGGACAGGGGACGGCTACACCTTC. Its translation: CASSDRTGDGYTF.

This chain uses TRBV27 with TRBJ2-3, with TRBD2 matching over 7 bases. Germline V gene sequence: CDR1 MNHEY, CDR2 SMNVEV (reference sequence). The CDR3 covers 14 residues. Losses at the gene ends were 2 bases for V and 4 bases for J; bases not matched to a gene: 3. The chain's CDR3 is CASSLPGLADTQYF. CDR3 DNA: TGTGCCAGCAGTTTACCCGGACTAGCAGATACGCAGTATTTT.

CDR3 sequence: CASSSGGFAEAFF. CDR3 sequence (DNA): TGTGCCAGCAGTTCAGGGGGTTTCGCTGAAGCTTTCTTT. The genes are TRBV12-3 or TRBV12-4 and TRBJ1-1, with TRBD1 matching 7 bases. The CDR3 loop spans 13 amino acids. The junction had 5 bases not matched to a gene; V was cut back by 4 bases and J by 6 bases.

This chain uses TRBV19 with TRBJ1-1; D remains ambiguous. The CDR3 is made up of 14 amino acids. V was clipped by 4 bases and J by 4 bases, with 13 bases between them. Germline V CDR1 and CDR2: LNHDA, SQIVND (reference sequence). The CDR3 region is CASSNGPPGTEAFF. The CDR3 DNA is TGTGCCAGTAGTAACGGCCCCCCGGGCACTGAAGCTTTCTTT. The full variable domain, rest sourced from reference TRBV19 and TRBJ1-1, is DGGITQSPKYLFRKEGQNVTLSCEQNLNHDAMYWYRQDPGQGLRLIYYSQIVNDFQKGDIAEGYSVSREKKESFPLTVTSAQKNPTAFYLCASSNGPPGTEAFFGQGTRLTVV.

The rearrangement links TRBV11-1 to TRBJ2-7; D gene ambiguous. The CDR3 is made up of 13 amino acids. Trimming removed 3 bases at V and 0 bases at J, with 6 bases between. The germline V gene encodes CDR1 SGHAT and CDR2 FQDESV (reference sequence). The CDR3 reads CASSLAHSYEQYF. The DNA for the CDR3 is TGTGCCAGCAGCTTGGCCCACTCCTACGAGCAGTACTTC.